The 21 T cell receptor beta chains reported below all come from one sample, sequenced in a study of siplizumab effects on memory and regulatory T cells. TCRdb's table, derived via immunoSEQ multiplex PCR, lists solely in-frame clones and lacks some. The table lists approximately 120,000 clones, around 93% of them singletons. The sequenced sample was non-Treg CD4+ T cells sorted from blood. These receptors were obtained from a human donor in good health.

This chain links TRBV5-5 with TRBJ1-3, with 7 bases identical to TRBD1. Germline V gene data show CDR1 as SGHKS and CDR2 as YYEKEE (reference sequence). The CDR3 is 15 residues long. V was pared by 4 bases and J by 0 bases, with 4 bases of the junction left unmatched. CDR3 region: CASSTGQISGNTIYF. CDR3 coding DNA: TGTGCCAGCAGCACGGGACAGATCTCTGGAAACACCATATATTTT.

This clone is a singleton in its sample. The rearrangement joins TRBV6-5 to TRBJ2-7, with 8 bases lining up with TRBD2. Trimming cost V 2 bases and J 2 bases; bases outside gene matches: 5. The CDR3 spans 15 residues. Germline V gives CDR1 MNHEY, CDR2 SVGAGI. As DNA, the CDR3 is TGTGCCAGCAGTTACACGGGGGGGTTACCCTACGAGCAGTACTTC. It codes for CASSYTGGLPYEQYF.

The rearrangement uses TRBV9 and TRBJ2-2; D uncertain. V gave up 4 bases and J gave up 7 bases, with 14 bases separating them. The CDR3 runs 14 residues. The V gene's germline CDR1 is SGDLS and CDR2 YYNGEE. The CDR3 spells CASSLGWESGELFF. The DNA for the CDR3 is TGTGCCAGCAGCCTGGGGTGGGAAAGCGGGGAGCTGTTTTTT.

V and J are TRBV25-1 and TRBJ2-3, with 8 bases matching TRBD1. The CDR3 is 15 amino acids. Germline values: CDR1 MGHDK, CDR2 SYGVNS. Unmatched junction bases numbered 12, after V lost 7 bases and J lost 6 bases. CDR3 protein: CASTSDRVDGDTQYF. The CDR3 nucleotides are TGTGCCAGCACCTCGGACAGGGTTGATGGGGATACGCAGTATTTT.

With regard to this clone: Other DNA sequences in this specimen translate into the identical CDR3. The chain couples TRBV20-1 to TRBJ2-7, with a tentative D call TRBD1 (6 bases). V lost 7 bases to trimming and J lost 4 bases, with 11 bases between them. The CDR3 runs 11 residues. CDR1 is DFQATT, CDR2 SNEGSKA, per germline (reference sequence). The CDR3 region has the DNA TGCAGTGTCGCAGGGGATTACGAGCAGTACTTC. It codes for CSVAGDYEQYF.

The rearrangement joins TRBV2 to TRBJ2-5; the D call may be TRBD1 or TRBD2 (5 bases each). The CDR3 has 15 amino acids. V was clipped by 9 bases and J by 3 bases, with 20 bases between them. Germline V gene lookup returns CDR1 SNHLY and CDR2 FYNNEI. The CDR3: CASGAEAVPKETQYF. CDR3 coding DNA: TGTGCCAGTGGGGCGGAAGCGGTACCAAAAGAGACCCAGTACTTC. The full variable domain, in which reference TRBV2 and TRBJ2-5 provide the parts outside the CDR3, is EPEVTQTPSHQVTQMGQEVILRCVPISNHLYFYWYRQILGQKVEFLVSFYNNEISEKSEIFDDQFSVERPDGSNFTLKIRSTKLEDSAMYFCASGAEAVPKETQYFGPGTRLLVL.

The chain joins TRBV6-1 to TRBJ2-1, with TRBD2 identical over 11 bases. The germline gives CDR1 MNHNS, CDR2 SASEGT. The CDR3 has 14 residues. V was clipped by 6 bases and J by 8 bases; unmatched bases: 6. Written as DNA, the CDR3 is TGTGCCAGCAGATTAGCGGGGGGGAGCGATGAGCAGTTCTTC. Amino acids: CASRLAGGSDEQFF.

CDR3 DNA: TGTGCCAGCAGTGGGTCCCCAGACAGGGTGGTGTTTTTT. Translation gives CASSGSPDRVVFF. The chain is built from TRBV6-1 and TRBJ1-4; 7 nucleotides align to TRBD1. V shed 4 bases, J shed 15 bases, and the junction held 11 bases outside the gene matches. The CDR3 covers 13 residues. Germline V gene sequence: CDR1 MNHNS, CDR2 SASEGT.

The chain uses TRBV5-1 and TRBJ1-3; D unclear. Deletions cut 1 base from V and 0 bases from J, with 8 bases between. Germline CDR1 is SGHRS and CDR2 is YFSETQ. The CDR3 loop spans 15 amino acids. As DNA, the CDR3 is TGCGCCAGCAGCTTGAATGCATACTCTGGAAACACCATATATTTT. The encoded protein is CASSLNAYSGNTIYF.

CDR3 sequence (DNA): TGTGCCAGCAGGAAACCAGGGGTTAGTTATGGCTACACCTTC. Translating it yields CASRKPGVSYGYTF. This chain uses TRBV6-5 with TRBJ1-2, with TRBD1 as a possible D gene (6 bases). Trimming removed 6 bases from V and 5 bases from J, with 16 bases in between. Germline values: CDR1 MNHEY, CDR2 SVGAGI. The CDR3 extends over 14 amino acids.

The chain links TRBV6-6 to TRBJ2-1; D is unresolved. Germline assignment: CDR1 MNHNY and CDR2 SVGAGI (reference sequence). Trimming took off 5 bases at V and 9 bases at J, with 14 bases between the two ends. The CDR3 consists of 13 residues. The CDR3 spells CASSDPNTSEQFF. CDR3 coding DNA: TGTGCCAGCAGTGACCCTAACACGAGTGAGCAGTTCTTC.

On this clone: At the DNA level, this CDR3 is encoded by other sequences in the same sample as well. The chain employs TRBV5-6 and TRBJ1-1, with 8 bases that match TRBD1. V lost 2 bases and J lost 5; bases outside the gene matches: 8. The CDR3 is 15 residues long. Looked up from germline, CDR1 is SGHDT and CDR2 is YYEEEE. CDR3 nucleotide sequence: TGTGCCAGCAGCTTAGACAGGGGCTTAGGGACTGAAGCTTTCTTT. Protein: CASSLDRGLGTEAFF.

The chain couples TRBV2 to TRBJ2-2; either TRBD1 or TRBD2 may fit D (5 bases each). From germline, CDR1 is SNHLY and CDR2 FYNNEI. With 4 bases removed from V and 5 bases from J, the gap between germline ends came to 11 bases. The CDR3 is 14 amino acids. As DNA, the CDR3 is TGTGCCAGCAGTGTGGGGGAAAGAACCGGGGAGCTGTTTTTT. Amino acids: CASSVGERTGELFF.

In its sample, this clone was seen a few times. The chain is built from TRBV9 and TRBJ2-6; the D is unclear. This CDR3 is built from 13 residues. Trimming pared 4 bases from V and 6 bases from J, leaving 8 bases between. Germline V gene lookup returns CDR1 SGDLS and CDR2 YYNGEE. The CDR3 sequence is CASSPRAANVLTF. In nucleotides, the CDR3 is TGTGCCAGCAGCCCCCGGGCGGCCAACGTCCTGACTTTC. The full variable domain, rest sourced from reference TRBV9 and TRBJ2-6, is DSGVTQTPKHLITATGQRVTLRCSPRSGDLSVYWYQQSLDQGLQFLIQYYNGEERAKGNILERFSAQQFPDLHSELNLSSLELGDSALYFCASSPRAANVLTFGAGSRLTVL.

The rearrangement joins TRBV30 to TRBJ1-1, with D unresolved. The V gene's germline CDR1 is GTSNPN and CDR2 SVGIG (reference sequence). V lost 0 bases and J lost 0, with 14 bases in between. The CDR3 runs to 16 residues. This chain's CDR3 is CAWSVLPPLMNTEAFF. CDR3 sequence (DNA): TGTGCCTGGAGTGTACTACCACCTCTCATGAACACTGAAGCTTTCTTT.

J is TRBJ1-2 and V is TRBV18; tentatively, D is TRBD1 (6 bases). The CDR3 loop spans 14 amino acids. CDR1 and CDR2 from the germline V gene are KGHSH and LQKENI. Trimming cost V 4 bases and J 4 bases, with 13 bases left between them. The CDR3 reads CASSRDTSGYGYTF. CDR3 nucleotides: TGTGCCAGCTCACGGGACACCTCGGGCTATGGCTACACCTTC.

The chain combines TRBV7-9 with TRBJ1-4, with D possibly matching TRBD1 (5 bases). The CDR3 loop spans 14 amino acids. Trimming left V 1 base short and J 7 bases short, with 10 bases between. CDR1 is SEHNR and CDR2 is FQNEAQ in the germline V gene (reference sequence). The CDR3 sequence is CASSLDRGSEKLFF. The CDR3 region has the DNA TGTGCCAGCAGCTTAGATCGGGGGAGTGAAAAACTGTTTTTT. Based on the CDR3 plus reference TRBV7-9 and TRBJ1-4, the full variable domain is DTGVSQNPRHKITKRGQNVTFRCDPISEHNRLYWYRQTLGQGPEFLTYFQNEAQLEKSRLLSDRFSAERPKGSFSTLEIQRTEQGDSAMYLCASSLDRGSEKLFFGSGTQLSVL.

J is TRBJ1-3 and V is TRBV9; D perhaps matches TRBD1 (5 bases). Germline CDR1 reads SGDLS; CDR2 reads YYNGEE. The CDR3 consists of 15 residues. V dropped 0 bases and J dropped 0 bases, with 7 bases sitting between them. The CDR3: CASSVVGGSGNTIYF. The DNA for the CDR3 is TGTGCCAGCAGCGTAGTGGGGGGCTCTGGAAACACCATATATTTT.

The CDR3 nucleotides read TGTGCCAGCAGTTTAGAGGGAGCGGGTACGCAGTATTTT. Translated: CASSLEGAGTQYF. The chain links TRBV28 to TRBJ2-3; D is possibly TRBD2 (6 bases). The germline CDR1 and CDR2 sequences are MDHEN and SYDVKM. There are 13 residues in the CDR3. The V end lost 2 bases, the J end lost 8 bases, and 11 bases lay between the germline ends.

The J gene is TRBJ2-3, the V gene TRBV7-2; 12 nucleotides line up with TRBD2. This CDR3 spans 18 amino acids. V trimming: 5 bases; J trimming: 2 bases; junction bases outside the gene matches: 11. Germline V lookup: CDR1 SGHTA, CDR2 FQGNSA. CDR3 in amino acids: CASSAPLAGGRVTDTQYF. As DNA, the CDR3 is TGTGCCAGCAGCGCACCCCTAGCGGGGGGGCGGGTCACAGATACGCAGTATTTT.

The chain couples TRBV7-9 to TRBJ1-1; the match to TRBD1 covers 7 bases. The trim removed 2 bases at V and 6 bases at J, leaving 6 bases unmatched. The CDR3 loop spans 14 amino acids. CDR1 is SEHNR, CDR2 FQNEAQ, per germline (reference sequence). CDR3 in DNA: TGTGCCAGCAGCTTAAGGGGGCAAGGCCCTGAAGCTTTCTTT. Protein: CASSLRGQGPEAFF.